This T cell receptor beta chain was recorded in a study of shared clonotypes between healthy human individuals. Measured with immunoSEQ multiplex PCR; TCRdb has only the in-frame clones, and not every one. This sample has around 510,000 clones, with about 96% found just once. Adult donors, all healthy and HIV-negative, had no recent acute infections or vaccinations. With regard to this clone: Antigen unknown.

Overall study findings and caveats: Inspection by rarefaction showed sorted-subset sequencing to be incomplete despite large depth. With a few donors compared, about 5% of naive CD4 clonotypes were shared. Donors were few, which limited the genetic and exposure-history diversity represented.

The germline V gene encodes CDR1 MDHEN and CDR2 SYDVKM. V was clipped by 7 bases and J by 13 bases, with 23 bases between them. The CDR3 spans 15 residues. The TCR originated in a woman aged 30 to 39 in good health. Sequencing used naive CD4+ T cells sorted from blood. Subset indicated: CD45RA+ positively selected. The genes are TRBV28 and TRBJ1-6; possible D gene TRBD1, 5 bases. In DNA form, the CDR3 reads TGTGCCAGCACCTCCGGTGTCTGGGGCCCTTCGCCCCTCCACTTT. As protein: CASTSGVWGPSPLHF.